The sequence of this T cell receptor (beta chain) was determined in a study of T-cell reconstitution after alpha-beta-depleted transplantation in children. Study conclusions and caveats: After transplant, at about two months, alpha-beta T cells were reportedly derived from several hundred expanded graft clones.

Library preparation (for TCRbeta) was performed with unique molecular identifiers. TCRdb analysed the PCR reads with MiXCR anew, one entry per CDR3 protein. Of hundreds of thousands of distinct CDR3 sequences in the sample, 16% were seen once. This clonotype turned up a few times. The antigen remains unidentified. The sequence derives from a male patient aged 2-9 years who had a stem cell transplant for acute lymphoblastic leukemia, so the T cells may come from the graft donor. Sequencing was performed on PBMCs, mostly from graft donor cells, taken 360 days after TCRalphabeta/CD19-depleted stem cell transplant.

The DNA of the CDR3 is TGTGCCAGCAGCTTAGTATCTTGGCGGGAGTCTCACCCCGGGTCCTACAATGAGCAGTTCTTC. This sequence encodes CASSLVSWRESHPGSYNEQFF. The chain couples TRBV7-6 to TRBJ2-1; 7 bases line up with TRBD2. The ends lost 1 base at V and 1 base at J; junction bases unmatched: 19. The length of the CDR3 is 21 residues. Germline CDR1 is SGHVS and CDR2 is FNYEAQ.